A selection of T cell receptor beta chains follows, all from one sample in a study of spatial heterogeneity in lung cancer. One entry per CDR3 protein results from TCRdb running MiXCR on the 5' RACE reads. The sample lists about 120,000 distinct CDR3 sequences, roughly an eighth occurring once. The sequencing here drew on PBMCs, taken at follow-up. These receptors all come from a male donor with early-stage non-small cell lung cancer. The CDR3 runs from the conserved cysteine through the conserved F or W. A D gene is named only where the DNA matches it firmly. Size is stated for part of the rows, as once, few or many counts, or as a class when the clone is expanded.

V	D	J	size	DNA	CDR3
TRBV15	.	TRBJ1-3	many	TGTGCCACCAGACAGCTCCTCTCTGGAAACACCATATATTTT	CATRQLLSGNTIYF
TRBV29-1	TRBD2	TRBJ2-5	few	TGCAGCGTTGATCGGGGGGACCAAGAGACCCAGTACTTC	CSVDRGDQETQYF
TRBV7-9	.	TRBJ1-6	many	TGTGCCAGCAGCCCCTCTGGCTCCTATAATTCACCCCTCCACTTT	CASSPSGSYNSPLHF
TRBV10-1	.	TRBJ2-3	many	TGCGCCAGCAGTGAGTCTACAGGGAGATCTAGCACAGATACGCAGTATTTT	CASSESTGRSSTDTQYF
TRBV6-1	.	TRBJ1-1	.	TGTGCCAGCAGTGAAACCCGTCCCCCCAGAGGCACTGAAGCTTTCTTT	CASSETRPPRGTEAFF
TRBV7-6	TRBD1	TRBJ1-6	many	TGTGCCAGCAGCCTCCGCCGGGACAGGGCTAATTCACCCCTCCACTTT	CASSLRRDRANSPLHF
TRBV10-2	.	TRBJ2-7	.	TGCGCCAGCAGTGACCGTGTCCGGGAGCAGTACTTC	CASSDRVREQYF
TRBV11-1	.	TRBJ2-7	many	TGTGCCAGCAGCCTCATCTCGGGCAGGGGAACCTACGAGCAGTACTTC	CASSLISGRGTYEQYF
TRBV10-2	.	TRBJ1-2	.	TGCGCCAGCAGTGACGGTGCCAGCTCAGCTAACTATGGCTACACCTTC	CASSDGASSANYGYTF
TRBV4-2	.	TRBJ2-6	few	TGTGCCAGCAGCCAAGATCTAAGAAACTCTGGGGCCAACGTCCTGACTTTC	CASSQDLRNSGANVLTF
TRBV19	.	TRBJ1-2	few	TGTGCCAGCAGTCCAAAACCCCGGGCTCACTATGGCTACACCTTC	CASSPKPRAHYGYTF
TRBV11-2	.	TRBJ2-1	many	TGTGCCAGCAGCCAACCGTGGGTGAGGGGACTCTACAATGAGCAGTTCTTC	CASSQPWVRGLYNEQFF
TRBV5-1	TRBD1	TRBJ2-5	few	TGCGCCAGCAGCTCTGGGACAGGGGGCCGGGAGACCCAGTACTTC	CASSSGTGGRETQYF
TRBV12-3/TRBV12-4	.	TRBJ2-3	few	TGTGCCAGCAGCCCAACACAGGGATTTAGCACAGATACGCAGTATTTT	CASSPTQGFSTDTQYF
TRBV6-1	.	TRBJ1-2	.	TGTGCCAGTGGACAAGGGCCGCCGTACACCTTC	CASGQGPPYTF
TRBV5-5	.	TRBJ1-2	many	TGTGCCAGCAGCTTTTCGTCCAATTACAGGGACAACTATGGCTACACCTTC	CASSFSSNYRDNYGYTF
TRBV2	TRBD1	TRBJ1-1	.	TGTGCCAGACAGGGGGAGGGGGCTTATAAAGCTTTCTTT	CARQGEGAYKAFF
TRBV7-8	.	TRBJ1-5	few	TGTGCCAGCAGCAAATACAGGGGCAATCAGCCCCAGCATTTT	CASSKYRGNQPQHF
TRBV7-2	TRBD2	TRBJ2-5	.	TGTGCCAGCAGCTTAACCGGGAGGCGAAACGGGGAGACCCAGTACTTC	CASSLTGRRNGETQYF
TRBV25-1	TRBD2	TRBJ2-2	many	TGTGCCAGCAGTAGCCCGGGGGGCGGGGAGCTGTTTTTT	CASSSPGGGELFF